The clone carrying this T cell receptor beta chain was recorded many times. What it binds is not known. The data derive from a study of T cells after yellow fever vaccination. The study, taken as a whole, reports: The appearance of a small share of clonotypes in both CD4 and CD8 compartments was observed. The secondary response was weaker but peaked faster, day 5 versus 15.

CDR3 length equals 15 residues. The V gene's germline CDR1 is SGHVS and CDR2 FQNEAQ. Trimming removed 4 bases from V and 2 bases from J, with 14 bases in between. TCRdb analysed the 5' RACE reads with MiXCR anew, one entry per CDR3 protein. The table records 250,000 or so distinct CDR3 sequences, over 3% of them present only once. Sample: PBMCs, taken 15 days after the yellow fever booster vaccination. The sequence was obtained from a man between 18 and 35 years old who received the YFV17D yellow fever vaccine. The chain combines TRBV7-8 with TRBJ2-5; D gene unclear. For the CDR3, the DNA is TGTGCCAGCAGCTCCTTGGTCAGAAAGCAAGAGACCCAGTACTTC. Its protein is CASSSLVRKQETQYF.